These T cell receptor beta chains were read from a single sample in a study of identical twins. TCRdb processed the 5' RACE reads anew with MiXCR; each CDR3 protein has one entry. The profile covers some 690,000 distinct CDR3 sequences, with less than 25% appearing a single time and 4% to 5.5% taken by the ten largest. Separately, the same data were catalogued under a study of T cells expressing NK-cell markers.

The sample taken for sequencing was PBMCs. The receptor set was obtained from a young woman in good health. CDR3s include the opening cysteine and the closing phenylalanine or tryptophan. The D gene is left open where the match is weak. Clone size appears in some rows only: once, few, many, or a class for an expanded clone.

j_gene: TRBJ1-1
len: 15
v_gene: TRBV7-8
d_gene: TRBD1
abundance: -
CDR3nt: TGTGCCAGCAGCTTACCACAGGGGGTTCGAACTGAAGCTTTCTTT
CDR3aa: CASSLPQGVRTEAFF

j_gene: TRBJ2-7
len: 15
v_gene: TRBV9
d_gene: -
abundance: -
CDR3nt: TGTGCCAGCAGCCCGGATCGCGGACATAACTACGAGCAGTACTTC
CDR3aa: CASSPDRGHNYEQYF

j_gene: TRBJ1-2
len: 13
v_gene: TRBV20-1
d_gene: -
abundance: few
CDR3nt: TGCAGTGCTAGGGATGGGGGGGTGAGCGGCTACACCTTC
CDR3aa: CSARDGGVSGYTF

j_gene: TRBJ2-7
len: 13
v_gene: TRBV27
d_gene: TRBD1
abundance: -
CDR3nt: TGTGCCAGCACTCCCCTCGACAGGGGCGAGCAGTACTTC
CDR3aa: CASTPLDRGEQYF

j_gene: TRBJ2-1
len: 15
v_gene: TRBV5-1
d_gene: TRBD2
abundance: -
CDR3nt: TGCGCCAGCAGCTACTCAGCGGGGGCGGGTAATGAGCAGTTCTTC
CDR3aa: CASSYSAGAGNEQFF

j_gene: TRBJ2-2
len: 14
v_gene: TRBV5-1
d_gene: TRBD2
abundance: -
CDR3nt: TGCGCCAGCAGCATCGGGGGGGCCCCCGGGGAGCTGTTTTTT
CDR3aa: CASSIGGAPGELFF

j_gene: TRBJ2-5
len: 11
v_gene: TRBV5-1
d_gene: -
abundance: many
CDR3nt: TGCGCCAGCAGCCACCAAGAGACCCAGTACTTC
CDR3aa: CASSHQETQYF

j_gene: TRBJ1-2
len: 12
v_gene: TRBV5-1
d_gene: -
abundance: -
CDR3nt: TGCGCCAGCAGCTTGGGTGAAGCAGGCTACACCTTC
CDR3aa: CASSLGEAGYTF

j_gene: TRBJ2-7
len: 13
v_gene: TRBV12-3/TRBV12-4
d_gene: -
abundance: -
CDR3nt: TGTGCCAGCAGGGCTGGACAGCTCTACGAGCAGTACTTC
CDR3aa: CASRAGQLYEQYF

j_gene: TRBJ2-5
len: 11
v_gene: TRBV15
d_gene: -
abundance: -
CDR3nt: TGTGCCACCAGCAGGAAAGAGACCCAGTACTTC
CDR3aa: CATSRKETQYF

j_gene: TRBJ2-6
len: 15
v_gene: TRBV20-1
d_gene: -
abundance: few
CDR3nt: TGCAGTGCTATCTTAAGGGGGGCTGGGGCCAACGTCCTGACTTTC
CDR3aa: CSAILRGAGANVLTF

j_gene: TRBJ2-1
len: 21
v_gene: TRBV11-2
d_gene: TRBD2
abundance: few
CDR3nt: TGTGCCAGCAGCTTATTCTTGTTAGCGGGAACCATTAGCCCCACCTACAATGAGCAGTTCTTC
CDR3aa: CASSLFLLAGTISPTYNEQFF

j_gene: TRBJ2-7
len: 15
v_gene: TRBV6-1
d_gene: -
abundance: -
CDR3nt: TGTGCCAGCAGTGAATCCCGGGGACGCTCCTACGAGCAGTACTTC
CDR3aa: CASSESRGRSYEQYF

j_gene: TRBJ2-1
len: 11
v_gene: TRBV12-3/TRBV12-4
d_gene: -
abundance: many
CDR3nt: TGTGCCAGCAGACGGGCCAATGAGCAGTTCTTC
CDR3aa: CASRRANEQFF

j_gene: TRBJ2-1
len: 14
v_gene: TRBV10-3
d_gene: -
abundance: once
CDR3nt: TGTGCCACCTCGTGGGGCGGAACCTACAATGAGCAGTTCTTC
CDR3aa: CATSWGGTYNEQFF

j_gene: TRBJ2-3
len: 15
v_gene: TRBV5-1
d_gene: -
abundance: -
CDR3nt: TGCGCCAGCAGCTTGAGTATAACCATCACAGATACGCAGTATTTT
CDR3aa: CASSLSITITDTQYF

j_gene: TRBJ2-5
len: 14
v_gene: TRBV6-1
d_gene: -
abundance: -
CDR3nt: TGTGCCAGCAGAGGACAGAGGTACCAAGAGACCCAGTACTTC
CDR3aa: CASRGQRYQETQYF

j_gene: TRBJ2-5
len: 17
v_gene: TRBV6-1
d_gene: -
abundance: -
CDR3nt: TGTGCCAGCAGTGAAGCCTTCTTGGGGGGGGCCCGTGAGACCCAGTACTTC
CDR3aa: CASSEAFLGGARETQYF

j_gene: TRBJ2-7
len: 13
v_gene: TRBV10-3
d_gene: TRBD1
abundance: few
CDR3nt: TGTGCCATCACCGGGACAGAAGCCTACGAGCAGTACTTC
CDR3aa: CAITGTEAYEQYF

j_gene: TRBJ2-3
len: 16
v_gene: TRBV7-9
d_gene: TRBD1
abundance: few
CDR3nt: TGTGCCAGCAGCTTAGTGGCGGGACAGGGGGCAGATACGCAGTATTTT
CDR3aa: CASSLVAGQGADTQYF

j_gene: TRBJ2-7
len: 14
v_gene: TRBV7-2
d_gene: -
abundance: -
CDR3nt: TGTGCCAGCAGTCTAGCTTTAAACCCCTACGAGCAGTACTTC
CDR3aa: CASSLALNPYEQYF

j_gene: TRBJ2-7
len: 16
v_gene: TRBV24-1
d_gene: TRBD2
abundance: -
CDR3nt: TGTGCCACCAGTGATCCCTTCCTAGCGGAACCCTACGAGCAGTACTTC
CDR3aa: CATSDPFLAEPYEQYF

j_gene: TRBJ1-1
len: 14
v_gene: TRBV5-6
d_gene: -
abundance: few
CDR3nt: TGTGCCAGCAGCTTTCGCCAGAGGGTGACTGAAGCTTTCTTT
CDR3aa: CASSFRQRVTEAFF

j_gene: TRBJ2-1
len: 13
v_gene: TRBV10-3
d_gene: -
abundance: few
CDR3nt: TGTGCCATCAGTCGCGAGTCTTCCTCATGGCAGTTCTTC
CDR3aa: CAISRESSSWQFF

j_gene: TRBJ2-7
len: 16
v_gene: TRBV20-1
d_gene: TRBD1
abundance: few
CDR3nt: TGCAGTGCCCCTGACTTAAGGGACAGCCACTCCTACGAGCAGTACTTC
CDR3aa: CSAPDLRDSHSYEQYF

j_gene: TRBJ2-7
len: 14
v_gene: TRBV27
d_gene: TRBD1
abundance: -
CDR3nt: TGTGCCAGCAGTTCACGGGACAGGGCTGATGAGCAGTACTTC
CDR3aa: CASSSRDRADEQYF

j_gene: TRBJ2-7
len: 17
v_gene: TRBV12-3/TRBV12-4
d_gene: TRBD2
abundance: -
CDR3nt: TGTGCCAGCAGTTTAGGACTAGCGGGGGCCCCCTCCTACGAGCAGTACTTC
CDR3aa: CASSLGLAGAPSYEQYF

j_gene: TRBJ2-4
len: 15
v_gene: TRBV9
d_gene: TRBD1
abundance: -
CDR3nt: TGTGCCAGCAGCGTAGGCGACATAACAGGGGACATTCAGTACTTC
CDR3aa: CASSVGDITGDIQYF

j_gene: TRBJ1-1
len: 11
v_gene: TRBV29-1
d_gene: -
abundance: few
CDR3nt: TGCAGCGCCGGGAGGGGGGCTGAAGCTTTCTTT
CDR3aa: CSAGRGAEAFF

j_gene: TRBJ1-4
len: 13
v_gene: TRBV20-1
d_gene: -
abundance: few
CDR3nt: TGCAGTGCTAGGTGGGACGTTGGTGAAAAACTGTTTTTT
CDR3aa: CSARWDVGEKLFF

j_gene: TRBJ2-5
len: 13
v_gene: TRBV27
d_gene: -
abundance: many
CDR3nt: TGTGCCAGCAGTCGGACGGATCAAGAGACCCAGTACTTC
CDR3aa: CASSRTDQETQYF

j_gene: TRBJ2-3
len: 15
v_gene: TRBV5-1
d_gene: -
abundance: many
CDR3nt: TGCGCCAGCAGCTTTCGATATATTGGGAGGGATACGCAGTATTTT
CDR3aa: CASSFRYIGRDTQYF

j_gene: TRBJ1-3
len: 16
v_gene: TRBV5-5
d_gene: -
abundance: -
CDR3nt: TGTGCCAGCAGCCAAACCCTGACTAGGACTGGAAACACCATATATTTT
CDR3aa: CASSQTLTRTGNTIYF

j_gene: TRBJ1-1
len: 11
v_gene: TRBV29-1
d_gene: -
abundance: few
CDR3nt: TGCAGCCATCAGTGGAACACTGAAGCTTTCTTT
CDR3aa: CSHQWNTEAFF

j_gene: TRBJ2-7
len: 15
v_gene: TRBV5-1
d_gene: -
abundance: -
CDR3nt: TGCGCCAGCAGCTTGGAGCCCAGGATCTCCTACGAGCAGTACTTC
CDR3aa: CASSLEPRISYEQYF

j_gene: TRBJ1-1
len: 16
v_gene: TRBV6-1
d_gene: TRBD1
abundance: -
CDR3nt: TGTGCCAGCACCTTCGGACAGGGGAGGAGGAACACTGAAGCTTTCTTT
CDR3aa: CASTFGQGRRNTEAFF

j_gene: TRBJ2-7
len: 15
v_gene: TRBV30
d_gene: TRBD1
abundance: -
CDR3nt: TGTGCCTGCCAAACGGGGACAGGGTCGCGCTACGAGCAGTACTTC
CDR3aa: CACQTGTGSRYEQYF

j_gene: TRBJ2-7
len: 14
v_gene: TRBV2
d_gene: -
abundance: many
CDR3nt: TGTGCCAGCAGTGAAGCCAGGGGCTCCTACGAGCAGTACTTC
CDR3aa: CASSEARGSYEQYF

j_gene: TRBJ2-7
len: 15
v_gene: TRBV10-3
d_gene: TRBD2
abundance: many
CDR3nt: TGTGCCATCAGGGGAGTGACTAGCGGGAGCGGTGAGCAGTACTTC
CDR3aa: CAIRGVTSGSGEQYF

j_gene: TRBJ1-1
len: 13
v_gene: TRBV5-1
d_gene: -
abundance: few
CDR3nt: TGCGCCAGCAGCGCCGGGCCGGCGAGTGAAGCTTTCTTT
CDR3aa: CASSAGPASEAFF

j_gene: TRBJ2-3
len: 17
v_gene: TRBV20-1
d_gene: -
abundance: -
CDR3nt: TGCAGTGCTAGCTGGTCGTCTCCTCAATTCTCCACAGATACGCAGTATTTT
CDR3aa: CSASWSSPQFSTDTQYF

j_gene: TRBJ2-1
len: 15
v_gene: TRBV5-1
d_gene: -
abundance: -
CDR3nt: TGCGCCAGCAGCTTGGCCGGTGGGGGGGCAACTGAGCAGTTCTTC
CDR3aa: CASSLAGGGATEQFF

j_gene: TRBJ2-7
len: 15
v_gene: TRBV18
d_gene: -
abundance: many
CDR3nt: TGTGCCAGCTCACCACCGGTTGGTGGGCCTTACGAGCAGTACTTC
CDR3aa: CASSPPVGGPYEQYF

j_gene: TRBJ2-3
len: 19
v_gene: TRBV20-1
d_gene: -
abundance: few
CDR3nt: TGCAGTGCTCAACCCCGCCGGGGGATAGCTCTTACTAGCACAGATACGCAGTATTTT
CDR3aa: CSAQPRRGIALTSTDTQYF

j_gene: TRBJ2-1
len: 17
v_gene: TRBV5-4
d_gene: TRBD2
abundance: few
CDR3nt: TGTGCCAGCAGCTCCACCAGCGGGAGTGTCAATAGCGATGAGCAGTTCTTC
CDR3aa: CASSSTSGSVNSDEQFF

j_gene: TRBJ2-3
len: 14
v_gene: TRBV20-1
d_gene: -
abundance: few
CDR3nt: TGCAGTGCTTGGCGGGACAGCGCCACAGATACGCAGTATTTT
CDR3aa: CSAWRDSATDTQYF

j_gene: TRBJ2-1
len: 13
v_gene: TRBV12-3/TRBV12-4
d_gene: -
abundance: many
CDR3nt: TGTGCCAGCAGTGAAGCGGAGTGGGATGAGCAGTTCTTC
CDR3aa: CASSEAEWDEQFF

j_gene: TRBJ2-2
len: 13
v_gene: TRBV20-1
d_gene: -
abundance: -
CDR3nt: TGCAGTGCTGACGACAGGAACACCGGGGAGCTGTTTTTT
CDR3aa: CSADDRNTGELFF